This T cell receptor beta chain originates from a study of T cells after yellow fever vaccination. General study points: The study re-detected most primary-vaccination clones after the booster (about 95% CD4, approximately 88% CD8).

5'RACE template switching produced TCR cDNA carrying a universal primer site and UMIs. TCRdb reanalysed the 5' RACE reads using MiXCR and keeps one entry per CDR3 protein. This table has about 260,000 distinct CDR3 sequences, 10% to 15% appearing once. This clonotype was picked up a small number of times. Its antigen is still unknown. Trimming took 3 bases from V and 4 from J, leaving 10 bases between them. Germline V lookup: CDR1 ENHRY, CDR2 SYGVKD. This CDR3 region has 13 residues. The rearrangement links TRBV10-3 to TRBJ2-7; perhaps TRBD2 as D (5 bases). Material: CD4+ T cells sorted from PBMCs, obtained 45 days after the yellow fever booster vaccination. The source of this sequence is a young man who received the YFV17D yellow fever vaccine. DNA of the CDR3: TGTGCCATCAGTGATACGGGGAAGTACGAGCAGTACTTC. Its translation: CAISDTGKYEQYF.